The 2 T cell receptor beta chains below come from one sample, sequenced in a study of identifying expanded T cells in peripheral blood. Profiled with immunoSEQ multiplex PCR; TCRdb holds only in-frame clones, not every one. The sample records about 97,000 clones, roughly 89% being singletons. Input material: blood. These receptors all come from a person aged 18 to 75 in good health.

With regard to this clone: One junction end disagrees with the germline gene, perhaps due to a read error. The V call is TRBV30, the J call TRBJ2-7; 9 bases fit TRBD1. The CDR3 has 13 residues. Germline-derived CDR1 and CDR2 are GTSNPN and SVGIG (reference sequence). The CDR3 DNA reads as TGTGCCTGGGATAGACAGGGGGTCCACGATCAGTACTTC. It specifies CAWDRQGVHDQYF.

The rearrangement joins TRBV29-1 to TRBJ2-1; D possibly corresponds to TRBD1 (7 bases). Trimming shortened V by 2 bases and J by 5 bases, and 10 bases separated the two germline ends. Germline V gene data show CDR1 as SQVTM and CDR2 as ANQGSEA. The CDR3 loop spans 13 amino acids. The CDR3 DNA is TGCAGCGTTGAACCAGGGGGGCACAATGAGCAGTTCTTC. Encoded protein: CSVEPGGHNEQFF.